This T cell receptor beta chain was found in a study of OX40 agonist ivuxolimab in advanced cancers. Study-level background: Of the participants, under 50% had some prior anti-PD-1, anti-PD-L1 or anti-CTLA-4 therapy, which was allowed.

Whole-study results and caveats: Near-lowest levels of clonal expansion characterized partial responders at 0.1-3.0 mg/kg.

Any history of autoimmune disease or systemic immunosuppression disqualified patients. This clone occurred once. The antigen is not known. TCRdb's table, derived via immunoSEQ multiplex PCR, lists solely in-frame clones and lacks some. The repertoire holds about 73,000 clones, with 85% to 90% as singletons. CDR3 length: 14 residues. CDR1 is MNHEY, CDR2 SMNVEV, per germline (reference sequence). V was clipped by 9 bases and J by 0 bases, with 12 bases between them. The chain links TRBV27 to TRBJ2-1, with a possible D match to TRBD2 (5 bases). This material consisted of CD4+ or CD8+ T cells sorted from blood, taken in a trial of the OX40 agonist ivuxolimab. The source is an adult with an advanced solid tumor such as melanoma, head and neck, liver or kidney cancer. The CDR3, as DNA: TGTGCCAGTAGCCTCGGGAACTCCTACAATGAGCAGTTCTTC. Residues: CASSLGNSYNEQFF.